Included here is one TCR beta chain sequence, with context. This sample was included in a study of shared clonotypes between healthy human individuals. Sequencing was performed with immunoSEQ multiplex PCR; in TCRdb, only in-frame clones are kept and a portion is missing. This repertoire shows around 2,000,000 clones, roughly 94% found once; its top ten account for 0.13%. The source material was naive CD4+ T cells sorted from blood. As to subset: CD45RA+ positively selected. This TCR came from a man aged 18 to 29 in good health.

The CDR3 reads CASSLISSGVRDTQYF. As DNA, the CDR3 is TGTGCCAGCAGCTTAATCAGTTCAGGGGTAAGAGATACGCAGTATTTT. V gene TRBV7-9 combines with J gene TRBJ2-3; D possibly corresponds to TRBD1 (6 bases). The V gene's germline CDR1 is SEHNR and CDR2 FQNEAQ (reference sequence). There are 16 residues in the CDR3. Trimming left V 2 bases short and J 5 bases short, with 17 bases between.